This T cell receptor (beta chain) appears in the sequencing data of a study of read filtering for tumor transcriptome and immune sequencing. For the study at large: Fewer than 10 patients were R-ISS I, 16 were R-ISS II, 6 or 7 were R-ISS III. DNase treatment preceded whole-transcriptome library preparation. Per sample, TCR-region reads ranged about 4.05 to 10.27 million by IR-seq, about 80 to 1,400 by RNA-seq.

From around 440 ng of RNA, a library with molecular barcoded alpha/delta and beta/gamma adaptors was made. TCRdb reanalysed the reads using MiXCR and keeps one entry per CDR3 protein. This table holds approximately 93,000 distinct CDR3 sequences, roughly 21% found once. Study results and caveats: The CD138-negative fraction was mixed bone marrow immune cells, not pure T cells.

This clonotype was observed at least ten times. The antigen is not known. The V segment lost 6 bases and the J segment 2 bases; nucleotides outside the gene matches: 6. Germline V gives CDR1 LNHDA, CDR2 SQIVND (reference sequence). The CDR3 is made up of 16 amino acids. This receptor was identified in a donor over 35 with multiple myeloma. This chain uses TRBV19 with TRBJ2-1, with TRBD2 identical over 11 bases. Material for sequencing was a population of CD138-negative cells sorted from bone marrow. The CDR3 here is CASSPLSGGAYNEQFF. CDR3 in DNA: TGTGCCAGTAGCCCACTTAGCGGGGGGGCCTACAATGAGCAGTTCTTC.